These 31 T cell receptor beta chains share one sample of origin, sequenced in a study of blood T cells in healthy people across ages. Primed by a sample-barcoded 5' primer and a J-beta primer mix, a second PCR proceeded for about 6 to 11 cycles. One entry per CDR3 protein results from TCRdb running MiXCR on the 5' RACE reads. The sample contains over 950,000 distinct CDR3 sequences, around 54% of which appear only once. The sequencing input was blood. Source of these receptors: a woman aged 60 to 75 in good health.

This clonotype turned up a few times. The chain carries TRBV6-6 and TRBJ2-4; a weak D match, TRBD2 (5 bases). Trimming took off 0 bases at V and 11 bases at J, with 14 bases between the two ends. This CDR3 is built from 14 residues. CDR1 and CDR2 (germline): MNHNY, SVGAGI (reference sequence). The CDR3 nucleotides read TGTGCCAGCAGTTACTCGAGGGCTGGCAGTTTTCAGTACTTC. Residues: CASSYSRAGSFQYF.

The rearrangement uses TRBV29-1 and TRBJ2-3; D gene uncertain. Trimming stripped 4 bases from V and 2 bases from J, with 7 bases between. The CDR3 covers 12 residues. In germline, CDR1 is SQVTM, CDR2 ANQGSEA. The CDR3 DNA follows: TGCAGCGTTGTTCAGCCCACAGATACGCAGTATTTT. Its translation is CSVVQPTDTQYF.

A word on this clonotype: Germline is not matched at one junction end, which may reflect a read error. The genes are TRBV9 and TRBJ2-4; D possibly corresponds to TRBD1 (6 bases). The DNA end is a closer match to TRBJ2-5, so the J assignment may be wrong. The CDR3 contains 15 residues. CDR1 SGDLS and CDR2 YYNGEE come from the germline V gene. The CDR3 bases are TGTACCAGCAGCGCCCGAACAGGGTTAGGAGAGACCCAGTACTTC. As protein: CTSSARTGLGETQYF.

The chain combines TRBV6-2 or TRBV6-3 with TRBJ2-5; 9 bases are shared with TRBD1. TRBJ2-7 explains the end of the DNA better; the J call may be wrong. The germline gives CDR1 MNHEY, CDR2 SVGEGT. The CDR3 covers 15 residues. CDR3 in amino acids: CASRDSGTGTNEQYF. The CDR3 DNA reads TGTGCCAGCAGGGACTCCGGGACAGGGACTAACGAGCAGTACTTC.

This chain connects TRBV20-1 to TRBJ2-7; maybe TRBD2 (5 bases). The CDR3 runs 13 residues. V was shortened by 5 bases and J by 2 bases, with 13 bases between the two germline ends. Germline loops: CDR1 DFQATT, CDR2 SNEGSKA (reference sequence). In DNA form, the CDR3 reads TGCAGTGCTTACAATAGCGTGACCTACGAGCAGTACTTC. This gives the protein CSAYNSVTYEQYF.

Only a few counts were recorded for this clonotype. The genes are TRBV5-1 and TRBJ2-3, with D perhaps matching TRBD2 (6 bases). The V and J ends lost 1 base and 2 bases respectively, with 11 bases between them. This CDR3 region has 15 residues. Looked up from germline, CDR1 is SGHRS and CDR2 is YFSETQ. The DNA of the CDR3 is TGCGCCAGCAGCTTGTTGGGACTCGCCACAGATACGCAGTATTTT. Translated, it gives CASSLLGLATDTQYF.

This chain links TRBV28 with TRBJ2-7; unclear D gene. The ends were cut back, 5 bases at V and 0 bases at J, with 14 bases in the middle. CDR3 length: 15 residues. Per the germline V gene, CDR1 is MDHEN and CDR2 is SYDVKM. CDR3 in DNA: TGTGCCAGCAGTCTCTTCCGGACCTACTCCTACGAGCAGTACTTC. It is translated as CASSLFRTYSYEQYF.

The chain has TRBV20-1 and TRBJ2-1; TRBD2 matches 13 bases. The length of the CDR3 is 16 residues. Germline loops: CDR1 DFQATT, CDR2 SNEGSKA (reference sequence). V trimming: 5 bases; J trimming: 7 bases; junction bases outside the gene matches: 11. CDR3 protein: CSAPPRLAGGVNEQFF. DNA for the CDR3: TGCAGTGCTCCCCCTAGACTAGCGGGAGGTGTAAATGAGCAGTTCTTC.

This clonotype has just one count. The chain is built from TRBV7-9 and TRBJ2-1, with D perhaps TRBD2 (6 bases). The DNA end is a closer match to TRBJ2-7, so the J assignment may be wrong. The CDR3 is 18 amino acids. CDR1 and CDR2 from the germline V gene are SEHNR and FQNEAQ (reference sequence). Here the CDR3 DNA reads TGTGCCAGCAGCTTAGTCCTTCATCGGGAGACGACCCTCAATGAGCAGTACTTC. Translating it yields CASSLVLHRETTLNEQYF.

This clonotype was counted between two and nine times. The genes are TRBV10-3 and TRBJ2-1; D is possibly TRBD1 or TRBD2 (5 bases each). This CDR3 is built from 16 residues. From germline, CDR1 is ENHRY and CDR2 SYGVKD. The V end lost 2 bases, the J end lost 0 bases, and 11 bases lay between the germline ends. CDR3 amino acids: CAISEIKGSSYNEQFF. CDR3 sequence (DNA): TGTGCCATCAGTGAGATAAAGGGGAGCTCCTACAATGAGCAGTTCTTC.

This clonotype was observed a few times. The J gene is TRBJ2-1, the V gene TRBV16; D call uncertain. The CDR3 contains 12 residues. V was shortened by 5 bases and J by 9 bases, with 11 bases between the two germline ends. CDR1 is KGHSY, CDR2 FQNENV, per germline. This CDR3 reads CASSMGMGEQFF. Here the CDR3 DNA reads TGTGCCAGCAGCATGGGAATGGGTGAGCAGTTCTTC.

The chain carries TRBV10-3 and TRBJ2-1; 9 nucleotides match TRBD2. Germline lookup yields CDR1 ENHRY and CDR2 SYGVKD. The CDR3 loop spans 16 amino acids. V was pared by 5 bases and J by 7 bases, with 12 bases of the junction left unmatched. In nucleotides, the CDR3 is TGTGCCATCAGTCCCATAGCGGGAGTTGCTACAAATGAGCAGTTCTTC. It yields the protein CAISPIAGVATNEQFF.

This clonotype has a handful of counts. The rearrangement uses TRBV7-9 and TRBJ2-5; a possible D gene is TRBD1 (6 bases). The CDR3 runs to 12 residues. V was clipped by 6 bases and J by 11 bases, with 16 bases between them. CDR1 and CDR2 from the germline V gene are SEHNR and FQNEAQ (reference sequence). The DNA for the CDR3 is TGTGCCAGCAGGGCAGGTCCAGGGGAGCAGTACTTC. This codes for CASRAGPGEQYF.

The V gene is TRBV18, the J gene TRBJ2-5, with no clear D. This CDR3 has 13 residues. The germline V gene has CDR1 KGHSH and CDR2 LQKENI. V was shortened by 0 bases and J by 7 bases, with 9 bases between the two germline ends. CDR3 in DNA: TGTGCCAGCTCACCACCGTCATCAGGGACCCAGTACTTC. It codes for CASSPPSSGTQYF.

This clonotype occurred a few times. The chain joins TRBV7-9 to TRBJ2-7, with 13 bases matching TRBD2. Germline V CDR1 and CDR2: SEHNR, FQNEAQ (reference sequence). The V segment lost 6 bases and the J segment 7 bases; nucleotides outside the gene matches: 6. This CDR3 has 14 amino acids. CDR3 amino acids: CASSPGLAGSEQYF. The DNA for the CDR3 is TGTGCCAGCAGTCCGGGACTAGCGGGATCTGAGCAGTACTTC. Full variable domain (remainder filled in from reference TRBV7-9 and TRBJ2-7): DTGVSQNPRHKITKRGQNVTFRCDPISEHNRLYWYRQTLGQGPEFLTYFQNEAQLEKSRLLSDRFSAERPKGSFSTLEIQRTEQGDSAMYLCASSPGLAGSEQYFGPGTRLTVT.

This clonotype was seen only a few times. The chain has TRBV7-6 and TRBJ2-7; D is possibly TRBD1 (6 bases). The CDR3 loop spans 18 amino acids. Trimming removed 4 bases at V and 4 bases at J, with 26 bases between. CDR1 SGHVS and CDR2 FNYEAQ come from the germline V gene. The CDR3 reads CASSSNLEGTPNSYEQYF. For the CDR3, the DNA is TGTGCCAGCAGCTCCAACTTGGAAGGGACACCTAACTCGTACGAGCAGTACTTC. Based on the CDR3 plus reference TRBV7-6 and TRBJ2-7, the full variable domain is GAGVSQSPRYKVTKRGQDVALRCDPISGHVSLYWYRQALGQGPEFLTYFNYEAQQDKSGLPNDRFSAERPEGSISTLTIQRTEQRDSAMYRCASSSNLEGTPNSYEQYFGPGTRLTVT.

This rearrangement joins TRBV2 to TRBJ2-7; D is perhaps TRBD2 (6 bases). The assigned J gene may be wrong: the sequence end matches TRBJ2-5 better. The CDR3 loop spans 13 amino acids. The germline V gene has CDR1 SNHLY and CDR2 FYNNEI. This CDR3 is CASKRDSRETQYF. DNA for the CDR3: TGTGCCAGCAAACGGGACTCCCGAGAGACCCAGTACTTC.

The V and J genes are TRBV10-3 and TRBJ2-1, with D tentatively TRBD1 or TRBD2 (5 bases each). The V gene lost 11 bases and the J gene lost 5 bases, with 13 bases spanning the gap. This CDR3 has 12 residues. Germline assignment: CDR1 ENHRY and CDR2 SYGVKD. The CDR3 sequence is CASGTSNNEQFF. In DNA, the CDR3 is TGTGCCTCTGGGACGTCAAACAATGAGCAGTTCTTC.

This clonotype has more than one count but fewer than ten. The chain has TRBV28 and TRBJ2-5, with 13 bases matching TRBD2. Germline V gene sequence: CDR1 MDHEN, CDR2 SYDVKM. J lost 5 bases, V lost 5 bases, and 8 bases had no gene match. This CDR3 region has 16 residues. The CDR3 region is CASSRLLAGGGETQYF. As DNA, the CDR3 is TGTGCCAGCAGTCGATTACTAGCGGGAGGGGGGGAGACCCAGTACTTC.

On this clonotype: A read error may account for a junction end that differs from germline. The gene calls are TRBV28 and TRBJ2-7; 10 bases match TRBD2. CDR3 size: 15 residues. The germline CDR1 and CDR2 sequences are MDHEN and SYDVKM. The CDR3 is CASSLPASGSYGQYF. The CDR3 DNA reads as TGTGCCAGCAGTTTACCAGCTAGCGGGAGCTACGGGCAGTACTTC.

There are a few counts of this clonotype. The chain recombines TRBV5-1 with TRBJ1-5; TRBD1 matches at 7 bases. Germline V gives CDR1 SGHRS, CDR2 YFSETQ. The J segment lost 6 bases and the V segment lost 4 bases, leaving 7 bases of the junction unmatched. The CDR3 consists of 14 residues. The CDR3 here is CASSITGVGQPQHF. The DNA of the CDR3 is TGCGCCAGCAGCATAACAGGGGTGGGTCAGCCCCAGCATTTT.

This clonotype has just a few counts. V is TRBV3-1 and J is TRBJ2-7; D gene uncertain. Trimming stripped 4 bases from V and 3 bases from J, with 13 bases between. The CDR3 is made up of 14 amino acids. The V gene's germline CDR1 is LGHDT and CDR2 YNNKEL (reference sequence). CDR3 DNA sequence: TGTGCCAGCAGCCTCAGGTCTGGGCTCTACGAGCAGTACTTC. Translated, it gives CASSLRSGLYEQYF.

This clonotype was picked up a small number of times. V usage is TRBV4-1 and J usage is TRBJ2-7; the match to TRBD2 covers 8 bases. V gave up 4 bases and J gave up 2 bases; unmatched junction bases: 4. CDR1 and CDR2 from the germline V gene are MGHRA and YSYEKL. The CDR3 loop spans 14 amino acids. CDR3 sequence (DNA): TGCGCCAGCAGCCCACTAGCGGAGGCCTACGAGCAGTACTTC. Protein: CASSPLAEAYEQYF.

The chain employs TRBV10-3 and TRBJ1-3, with TRBD1 as a possible D gene (5 bases). The CDR3 length is 15 residues. Per the germline V gene, CDR1 is ENHRY and CDR2 is SYGVKD. Trimming took off 3 bases at V and 0 bases at J, with 9 bases between the two ends. CDR3 sequence reads: CAISDETGSGNTIYF. In DNA, the CDR3 is TGTGCCATCAGTGACGAAACAGGCTCTGGAAACACCATATATTTT.

CDR3 coding DNA: TGCGCCAGCTCCGGGACAGGGGATTTGAGGAGGGCCAACGTCCTGACTTTC. It yields the protein CASSGTGDLRRANVLTF. V is TRBV5-1 and J is TRBJ2-6; 10 nucleotides agree with TRBD1. The CDR3 extends over 17 amino acids. The germline gives CDR1 SGHRS, CDR2 YFSETQ. V dropped 7 bases and J dropped 5; count of bases not matched to a gene: 12.

This chain uses TRBV24-1 with TRBJ2-4; D is ambiguous. V was cut by 3 bases and J by 7 bases, with 12 bases left in between. The CDR3 consists of 14 residues. Germline assignment: CDR1 KGHDR and CDR2 SFDVKD. The CDR3 DNA follows: TGTGCCACCAGTGATCCTTTGGATTTGAACATTCAGTACTTC. Residues: CATSDPLDLNIQYF.

This chain joins TRBV9 and TRBJ1-2, with D possibly being TRBD1 (5 bases). Deletions cut 0 bases from V and 1 base from J, with 10 bases between. Per the germline V gene, CDR1 is SGDLS and CDR2 is YYNGEE. The CDR3 is made up of 15 amino acids. In DNA form, the CDR3 reads TGTGCCAGCAGCGTAGCTGAGGGGCGTAACTATGGCTACACCTTC. This codes for CASSVAEGRNYGYTF.

The V and J genes are TRBV20-1 and TRBJ2-1; a weak D match, TRBD2 (6 bases). CDR3 length equals 14 residues. Deletions cut 3 bases from V and 10 bases from J, with 19 bases between. In germline, CDR1 is DFQATT, CDR2 SNEGSKA (reference sequence). The DNA for the CDR3 is TGCAGTGCTAGGTGGGCTAGCGTACTGCCGGAGCAGTTCTTC. Its protein is CSARWASVLPEQFF.

The gene calls are TRBV12-3 or TRBV12-4 and TRBJ1-4; D unresolved. V was clipped by 8 bases and J by 0 bases, with 7 bases between them. The CDR3 is 13 amino acids. The CDR3 spells CASSAATNEKLFF. CDR3 DNA: TGTGCCAGCTCGGCAGCAACTAATGAAAAACTGTTTTTT.

The CDR3 bases are TGTGCCAGCATCGAGATGGGGGGAAACTATGGCTACACCTTC. The encoded protein is CASIEMGGNYGYTF. The chain carries TRBV7-9 and TRBJ1-2, with D perhaps TRBD1 (5 bases). V shed 7 bases and J shed 2 bases, with 14 bases lying between them. Germline V gene lookup returns CDR1 SEHNR and CDR2 FQNEAQ (reference sequence). CDR3 size: 14 residues.

This clonotype was counted between two and nine times. V is TRBV25-1 and J is TRBJ2-1, with 14 bases that match TRBD2. This CDR3 has 15 residues. The germline V gene has CDR1 MGHDK and CDR2 SYGVNS. V lost 4 bases to trimming and J lost 9 bases; unmatched junction nucleotides: 5. The DNA for the CDR3 is TGTGCCAGCAGTGGGACTAGCGGGAGGCTCTTTGAGCAGTTCTTC. Residues: CASSGTSGRLFEQFF. Based on the CDR3 plus reference TRBV25-1 and TRBJ2-1, the full variable domain is EADIYQTPRYLVIGTGKKITLECSQTMGHDKMYWYQQDPGMELHLIHYSYGVNSTEKGDLSSESTVSRIRTEHFPLTLESARPSHTSQYLCASSGTSGRLFEQFFGPGTRLTVL.